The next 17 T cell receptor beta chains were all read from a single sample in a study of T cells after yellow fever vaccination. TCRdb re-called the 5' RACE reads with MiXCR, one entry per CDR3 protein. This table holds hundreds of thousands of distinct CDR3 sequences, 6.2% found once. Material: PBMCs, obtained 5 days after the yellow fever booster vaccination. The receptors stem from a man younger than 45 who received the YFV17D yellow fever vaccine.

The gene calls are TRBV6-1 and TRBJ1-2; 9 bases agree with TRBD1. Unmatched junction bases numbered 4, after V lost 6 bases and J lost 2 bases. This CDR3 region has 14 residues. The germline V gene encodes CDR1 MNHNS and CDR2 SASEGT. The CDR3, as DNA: TGTGCCAGCAGCAGGACAGGGGCCAACTATGGCTACACCTTC. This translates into CASSRTGANYGYTF.

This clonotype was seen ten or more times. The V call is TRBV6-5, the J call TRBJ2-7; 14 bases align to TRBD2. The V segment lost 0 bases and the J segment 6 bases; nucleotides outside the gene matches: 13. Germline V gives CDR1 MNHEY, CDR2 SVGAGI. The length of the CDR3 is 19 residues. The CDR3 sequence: CASSYSYSATSGRAGEQYF. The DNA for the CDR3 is TGTGCCAGCAGTTACTCGTATTCCGCGACTAGCGGGAGGGCTGGCGAGCAGTACTTC.

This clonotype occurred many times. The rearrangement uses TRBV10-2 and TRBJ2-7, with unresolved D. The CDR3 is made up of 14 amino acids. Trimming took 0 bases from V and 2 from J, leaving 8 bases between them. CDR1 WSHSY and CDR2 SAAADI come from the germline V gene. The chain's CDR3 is CASSESSGAYEQYF. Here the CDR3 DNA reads TGCGCCAGCAGTGAGTCCTCTGGCGCCTACGAGCAGTACTTC.

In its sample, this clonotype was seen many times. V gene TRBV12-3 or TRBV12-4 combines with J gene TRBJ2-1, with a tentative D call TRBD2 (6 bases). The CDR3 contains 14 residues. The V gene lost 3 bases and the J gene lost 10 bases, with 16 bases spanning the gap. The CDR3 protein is CASSFGEVRGEQFF. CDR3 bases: TGTGCCAGCAGTTTTGGTGAGGTTCGGGGGGAGCAGTTCTTC.

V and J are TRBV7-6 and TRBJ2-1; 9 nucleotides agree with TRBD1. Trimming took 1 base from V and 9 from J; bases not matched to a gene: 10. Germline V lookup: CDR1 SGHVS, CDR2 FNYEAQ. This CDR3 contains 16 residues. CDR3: CASSLGTGVVEGEQFF. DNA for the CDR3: TGTGCCAGCAGCTTAGGGACAGGGGTGGTGGAAGGTGAGCAGTTCTTC.

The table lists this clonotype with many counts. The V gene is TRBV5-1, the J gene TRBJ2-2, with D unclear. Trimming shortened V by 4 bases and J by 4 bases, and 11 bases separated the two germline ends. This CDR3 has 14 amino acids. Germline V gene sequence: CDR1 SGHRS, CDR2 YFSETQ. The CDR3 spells CASSADTPTGELFF. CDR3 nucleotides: TGCGCCAGCAGCGCAGACACTCCCACCGGGGAGCTGTTTTTT. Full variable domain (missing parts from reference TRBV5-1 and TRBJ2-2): KAGVTQTPRYLIKTRGQQVTLSCSPISGHRSVSWYQQTPGQGLQFLFEYFSETQRNKGNFPGRFSGRQFSNSRSEMNVSTLELGDSALYLCASSADTPTGELFFGEGSRLTVL.

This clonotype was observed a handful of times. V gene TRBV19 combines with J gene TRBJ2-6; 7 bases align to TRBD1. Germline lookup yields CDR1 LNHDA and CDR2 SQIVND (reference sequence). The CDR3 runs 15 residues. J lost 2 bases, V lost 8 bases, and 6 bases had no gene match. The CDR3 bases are TGTGCCAGTGAAAGAGGGGGCGCTGGGGCCAACGTCCTGACTTTC. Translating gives CASERGGAGANVLTF.

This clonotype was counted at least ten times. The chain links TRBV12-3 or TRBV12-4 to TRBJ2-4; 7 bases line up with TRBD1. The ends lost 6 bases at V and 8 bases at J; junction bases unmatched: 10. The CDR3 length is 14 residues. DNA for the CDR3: TGTGCCAGCAGCAAAAGGACAGGAGCGGACATTCAGTACTTC. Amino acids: CASSKRTGADIQYF.

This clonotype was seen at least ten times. The DNA for the CDR3 is TGTGCCAGCAGCTCCGACAGGGGTCTGGGTGAAAAACTGTTTTTT. This gives the protein CASSSDRGLGEKLFF. The V gene is TRBV7-2, the J gene TRBJ1-4; the match to TRBD1 covers 8 bases. This CDR3 comprises 15 residues. The germline V gene has CDR1 SGHTA and CDR2 FQGNSA. V dropped 4 bases and J dropped 7; count of bases not matched to a gene: 8.

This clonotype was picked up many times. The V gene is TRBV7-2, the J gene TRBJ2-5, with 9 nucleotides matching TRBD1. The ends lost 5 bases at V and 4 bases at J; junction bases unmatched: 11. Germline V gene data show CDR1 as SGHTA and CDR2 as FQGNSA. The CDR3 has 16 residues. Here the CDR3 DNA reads TGTGCCAGCAGCAAGACGGACAGGGGAGGAGGAGAGACCCAGTACTTC. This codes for CASSKTDRGGGETQYF. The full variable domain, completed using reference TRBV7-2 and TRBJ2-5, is GAGVSQSPSNKVTEKGKDVELRCDPISGHTALYWYRQSLGQGLEFLIYFQGNSAPDKSGLPSDRFSAERTGGSVSTLTIQRTQQEDSAVYLCASSKTDRGGGETQYFGPGTRLLVL.

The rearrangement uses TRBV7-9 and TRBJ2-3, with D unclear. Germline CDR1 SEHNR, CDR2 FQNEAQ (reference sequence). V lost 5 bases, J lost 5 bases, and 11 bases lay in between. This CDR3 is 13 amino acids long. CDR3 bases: TGTGCCAGCAGCCCCCCTTTTGGAGATACGCAGTATTTT. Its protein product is CASSPPFGDTQYF.

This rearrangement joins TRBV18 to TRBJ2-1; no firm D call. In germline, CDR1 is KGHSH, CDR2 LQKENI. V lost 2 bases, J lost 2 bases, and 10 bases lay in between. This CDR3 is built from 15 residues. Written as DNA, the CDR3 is TGTGCCAGCTCACCATCCCAAACCCCCTACAATGAGCAGTTCTTC. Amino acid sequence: CASSPSQTPYNEQFF.

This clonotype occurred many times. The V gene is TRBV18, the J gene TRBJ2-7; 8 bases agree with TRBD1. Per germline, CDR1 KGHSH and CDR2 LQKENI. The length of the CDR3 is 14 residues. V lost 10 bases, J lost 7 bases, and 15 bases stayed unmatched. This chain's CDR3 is CATHAGQAVGEQYF. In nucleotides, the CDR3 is TGTGCCACCCATGCGGGACAGGCGGTGGGGGAGCAGTACTTC.

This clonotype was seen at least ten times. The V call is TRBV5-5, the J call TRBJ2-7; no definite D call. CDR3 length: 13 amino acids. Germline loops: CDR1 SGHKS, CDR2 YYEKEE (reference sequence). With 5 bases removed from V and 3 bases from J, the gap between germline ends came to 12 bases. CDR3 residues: CASRIVSGYEQYF. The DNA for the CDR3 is TGTGCCAGCAGGATAGTATCCGGCTACGAGCAGTACTTC.

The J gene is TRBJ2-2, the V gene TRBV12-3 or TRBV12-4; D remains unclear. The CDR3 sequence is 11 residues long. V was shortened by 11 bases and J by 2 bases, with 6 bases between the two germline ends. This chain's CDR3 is CAVRNTGELFF. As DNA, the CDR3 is TGTGCCGTTAGAAACACCGGGGAGCTGTTTTTT.

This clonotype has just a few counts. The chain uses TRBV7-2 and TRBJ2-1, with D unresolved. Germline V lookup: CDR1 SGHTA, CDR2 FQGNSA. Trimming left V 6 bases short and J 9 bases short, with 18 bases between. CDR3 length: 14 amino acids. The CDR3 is CASSSDRSSGEQFF. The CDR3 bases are TGTGCCAGCAGTTCGGACCGGTCCTCGGGTGAGCAGTTCTTC.

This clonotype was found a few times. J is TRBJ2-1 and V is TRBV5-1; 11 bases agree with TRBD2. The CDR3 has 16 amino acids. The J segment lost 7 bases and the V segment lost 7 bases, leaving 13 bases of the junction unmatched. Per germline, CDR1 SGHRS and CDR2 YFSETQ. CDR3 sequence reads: CASSFPSGRTENEQFF. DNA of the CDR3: TGCGCCAGCTCCTTCCCTAGCGGGAGGACGGAAAATGAGCAGTTCTTC.